This note documents a single TCR beta chain sequence. Its recognized antigen is unknown. Base quality data are lacking; no much larger clone is found one base away. The data belong to a study of regulatory T cells in long-lasting Graves disease (dated by TCRdb to 2020 to 2023). Context from the whole study: Persistent Graves' disease was defined as antithyroid drug treatment for over 5 years with persistently positive TSH receptor autoantibodies. Patients with persistent Graves' disease were compared with patients with newly diagnosed Graves' disease using TCR sequencing and RNA sequencing of peripheral blood. The study took place in China and was registered as a clinical trial. A total of approximately 35 samples underwent TCR sequencing: about 13 from persistent and around 20 from newly diagnosed Graves' disease patients. Antithyroid drugs had been taken for approximately 10 years on average by persistent Graves' disease patients in the clinical cohort. Overall results and qualifications from the work: Preferential use of TRBV28, TRBJ1-2 and TRBJ2-5 was observed in persistent disease, whereas TRBV20-1 and TRBJ2-1 were favored in newly diagnosed disease. Only the TCR beta chain was sequenced and analyzed. Patients with persistent disease shared more public clonotypes (around 2,500) than newly diagnosed patients did (approximately 1,000). Peripheral blood alone was examined, since thyroid tissue, which constituted the primary lesion, could not be accessed. Lower TCR Shannon entropy and fewer highly expanded clones were observed in persistent Graves' disease patients than in newly diagnosed patients, which suggested clonal expansion. The authors noted that the small sample size was a limitation that may lower accuracy.

The meaning of the sample's time point label: persistent/refractory GD, antithyroid drugs over 5 years with positive TRAb. RNA was extracted from PBMCs in TRIzol for both TCR sequencing and RNA sequencing. The diagnosis of Graves' disease followed American Thyroid Association guidelines. Recruitment of patients was carried out at an endocrinology department in Xi'an, China. Each patient gave around 9.2 milliliters of peripheral blood, collected in an EDTA anticoagulant tube. Ficoll Paque Plus density gradient separation was used to isolate PBMCs, and no further T cell sorting was done. RNA quality was checked with an Agilent 2100 Bioanalyzer and agarose gel, and concentration with a NanoDrop 2000. The library was produced with multiplex PCR. The data were produced on an Illumina HiSeq 4000. CDR3 regions were amplified by Arm-PCR with iRepertoire HTBI primers to construct TCR beta libraries. PCR products were gel purified before sequencing. Per the original workflow: A total of under 80 TRBV and approximately 15 TRBJ segments were identified across samples and were used for gene usage analysis of CDR3 amino acid clonotypes. Filtered high-quality paired reads were merged into contigs using COPE and FqMerger. BLAST was used to align contigs to the IMGT TRBV, TRBD and TRBJ reference genes, and CDR3 was defined following IMGT. Clonotypes above 0.1% frequency were classified as highly expanded clones. Repertoire diversity was measured by Shannon entropy, and V-J evenness by the Gini coefficient. A clonotype was considered public if more than one individual shared it. TCRdb reprocessed the public reads (quality trimming at Q25 with fastp, clone calling with MiXCR) and kept in-frame beta chains. Each entry is one CDR3 protein sequence, shown with its most common DNA and genes. The V and J calls come from TCRdb's annotation, not from the publication. This sample lists over 650,000 distinct CDR3 sequences; 30% were detected once. Together, the top ten hold about 40% of the sample.

CDR1 is given as SEHNR and CDR2 as FQNEAQ, both from the germline V gene (reference sequence). V loses 2 bases of germline sequence and J loses 1 base, and the interval between the two ends is 13 bases. The CDR3 goes from the cysteine to the phenylalanine over 16 residues. This entry keeps only the CDR3 DNA: 48 bases, framed from base 1. The sequencing used peripheral blood mononuclear cells (PBMCs), collected when the disease was refractory, from a patient treated with antithyroid drugs. The sequence joins TRBV7-9 to TRBJ2-3, with no reliable assignment of the D segment. This sequence was found in a female donor with Graves disease. The DNA sequence is TGTGCCAGCAGCTTAAAAGGCACCCGTGGCACAGATACGCAGTATTTT. Its coded protein is CASSLKGTRGTDTQYF.